This TCR beta chain appears in the sequencing data of a study of blood T cell repertoires in COVID-19 (dated by TCRdb to 2020 to 2022). Notes on the research overall: Samples from collaborators originated in the United States, Italy and Spain and spanned both the acute and convalescent phases of COVID-19. The dataset comprised deeply sampled blood TCRbeta repertoires from subjects exposed to, actively infected with, or recovered from COVID-19. A freely available public database, intended as a resource for researchers studying the immune response to SARS-CoV-2, is where the repertoires were released. Where available, HLA class I and class II types were obtained from metadata supplied by the sample provider rather than from assay-based typing. Samples were obtained from the ongoing ImmuneRACE study (first 160 participants) and from about 1,300 subjects provided by 6 global collaborators. The material from the prospective study consisted of cDNA or gDNA derived from T cells, B-cell-depleted T cells, or PBMCs. The sample metadata nearly always contained a de-identified subject ID, COVID-19 status, age in years and sex. Points the paper makes about the study in general: The quantity of clinical and demographic metadata differed by source and by participant and was supplied without curation.

TCRbeta CDR3 regions were amplified from genomic DNA by means of the immunoSEQ Assay, a bias-controlled multiplex PCR. As for the authors' bioinformatics: The number of nucleated cells in each sample was estimated by amplification of reference gene primers within the assay. To quantify the absolute abundance of each unique TCRbeta CDR3 rearrangement, sequence reads were collapsed and filtered. For each sample, productive Simpson clonality was calculated as the square root of Simpson's diversity index over productive rearrangements. TCRdb took this table from immuneACCESS and kept in-frame rearrangements with V and J called. Such tables lack part of the clones; where checked against another copy, unresolved V genes explain under half of the gap, and the rest is unexplained. V and J calls plus clone size are reproduced from that table; the DNA served to infer D and trimming. This sample holds roughly 410,000 clones; over 75% were observed only once. The ten largest clones represent about 2.5% of the sample.

In Seattle, one collaborating source enrolled patients while the infection was active and tracked those patients longitudinally over the course of disease. The collaborating institutions used their own protocols to collect whole blood in K2EDTA tubes. For TCRbeta analysis, collaborators shipped samples as frozen whole blood, isolated PBMCs, or DNA extracted from either of those sample types. A distance of 9 bases separates the germline ends of V and J, which lose 5 bases and 2 bases respectively. From its cysteine to its phenylalanine, the CDR3 spans 14 amino acids. Left in the record is the CDR3 DNA by itself, 42 bases read in frame from the first base. The germline V gene (reference sequence) yields MNHEY for CDR1 and SMNVEV for CDR2. As concerns this clone: Its target antigen remains unknown. Within one base of it there is no much larger clone, and no base qualities were kept.

Specimen: peripheral blood. This receptor chain uses TRBV27 and TRBJ1-4; a weak D assignment points to TRBD1 (6 bases agree). This TCR came from a woman aged 60-75 years with COVID-19, enrolled during active disease. The nucleotide sequence is TGTGCCAGCAGTGAGGGGGGGACTAATGAAAAACTGTTTTTT. The encoded protein is CASSEGGTNEKLFF.